The next 32 T cell receptor beta chains were all read from a single sample in a study of shared clonotypes between healthy human individuals (dated by TCRdb to the early 2020s). Receptor amplification or capture employed the immunoSEQ multiplex PCR assay. The immuneACCESS repertoire file appears here via TCRdb, limited to in-frame rearrangements. These files lack a portion of the clones; in checked studies, under half of the deficit traces to unresolved V genes, and the cause of the others is not known. The sample records some 2,100,000 clones, roughly 91% of which are singletons. 1.7% of the sample goes to the ten largest clones. CD8 naive samples were CD45RO-negative cells positively selected for CCR7, giving a CD45RA+CCR7+ population that excluded TemRA cells. Sequenced material: naive CD8+ T cells from PBMCs. In the paper's terms, the cell subset or site label means: CD45RA+CCR7+. All receptors derive from a man younger than 35 in good health. Some clones in this sample may be carry-over from other donors' samples.

Note on this clone: At one boundary the junction diverges from the germline segment, which might be a read error. The chain recombines TRBV20-1 with TRBJ2-7; 9 bases align to TRBD1. This CDR3 comprises 10 residues. Germline lookup yields CDR1 DFQATT and CDR2 SNEGSKA (reference sequence). The chain's CDR3 is CSAGNRGPLF. For the CDR3, the DNA is TGCAGTGCTGGGAACAGGGGGCCTCTCTTC.

The J gene is TRBJ2-3, the V gene TRBV19; weak D call: TRBD1 (5 bases). The V gene lost 3 bases and the J gene lost 2 bases, with 12 bases spanning the gap. CDR3 length equals 15 residues. Germline CDR1 and CDR2: LNHDA and SQIVND (reference sequence). CDR3 protein: CASSIRTQLTDTQYF. The CDR3 DNA sequence: TGTGCCAGTAGTATTAGGACACAGCTCACAGATACGCAGTATTTT.

The chain joins TRBV28 to TRBJ2-2, with 9 bases fitting TRBD2. This CDR3 spans 14 amino acids. Per the germline V gene, CDR1 is MDHEN and CDR2 is SYDVKM. Unmatched junction bases numbered 7, after V lost 7 bases and J lost 7 bases. The CDR3 DNA follows: TGTGCCAGCAAGGTAGCGGGAGTTATCGGGGAGCTGTTTTTT. As protein: CASKVAGVIGELFF.

The CDR3 spells CASSPRGQGVEETQYF. The CDR3 coding sequence is TGTGCCAGCAGTCCCCGGGGACAGGGGGTTGAAGAGACCCAGTACTTC. The rearrangement joins TRBV28 to TRBJ2-5, with 11 nucleotides matching TRBD1. The CDR3 contains 16 residues. J lost 3 bases, V lost 5 bases, and 8 bases had no gene match. Germline V gene sequence: CDR1 MDHEN, CDR2 SYDVKM.

CDR3 protein: CASSTTGYSLDTQYF. CDR3 coding DNA: TGTGCCAGCAGCACGACAGGTTATTCGTTAGATACGCAGTATTTT. The chain links TRBV13 to TRBJ2-3; D may be TRBD1 (6 bases). Per the germline V gene, CDR1 is PRHDT and CDR2 is FYEKMQ (reference sequence). The CDR3 has 15 amino acids. V was pared by 5 bases and J by 5 bases, with 17 bases between. Full variable domain (outside the CDR3, taken from reference TRBV13 and TRBJ2-3): AAGVIQSPRHLIKEKRETATLKCYPIPRHDTVYWYQQGPGQDPQFLISFYEKMQSDKGSIPDRFSAQQFSDYHSELNMSSLELGDSALYFCASSTTGYSLDTQYFGPGTRLTVL.

The chain has TRBV27 and TRBJ2-7; D unresolved. Germline V CDR1 and CDR2: MNHEY, SMNVEV (reference sequence). The CDR3 runs to 14 residues. Trimming removed 1 base from V and 1 base from J, with 8 bases in between. CDR3 amino acids: CASSLFTGSYEQYF. The CDR3 nucleotides are TGTGCCAGCAGTTTATTTACGGGTTCCTACGAGCAGTACTTC.

The V and J genes are TRBV27 and TRBJ2-7, with 8 bases aligning to TRBD2. There are 14 residues in the CDR3. Germline V gives CDR1 MNHEY, CDR2 SMNVEV (reference sequence). V dropped 2 bases and J dropped 3; count of bases not matched to a gene: 3. The CDR3 nucleotides are TGTGCCAGCAGTTTAGCGACTAGCGACTACGAGCAGTACTTC. Its translation: CASSLATSDYEQYF.

The chain carries TRBV4-2 and TRBJ2-3, with a weak D call TRBD2 (5 bases). The CDR3 is 18 residues long. CDR1 and CDR2 (germline): LGHNA, YNFKEQ. V was clipped by 1 base and J by 3 bases, with 20 bases between them. The CDR3, as DNA: TGTGCCAGCAGCCAAGGAGCGTCGGAGGCCCTCCCTACAGATACGCAGTATTTT. Protein product: CASSQGASEALPTDTQYF.

The chain uses TRBV27 and TRBJ1-1; D uncertain. V lost 2 bases and J lost 1, with 14 bases in between. Germline V lookup: CDR1 MNHEY, CDR2 SMNVEV (reference sequence). This CDR3 is built from 16 residues. CDR3 bases: TGTGCCAGCAGTTTAATCCCTTGGGTTGGGAACACTGAAGCTTTCTTT. It translates to CASSLIPWVGNTEAFF.

This chain uses TRBV7-3 with TRBJ2-2; D unresolved. V was clipped by 1 base and J by 1 base, with 10 bases between them. The germline CDR1 and CDR2 sequences are SGHTA and FQGTGA. This CDR3 comprises 16 residues. In DNA form, the CDR3 reads TGTGCCAGCAGCTTAAATCTAGGTTTGAACACCGGGGAGCTGTTTTTT. It encodes CASSLNLGLNTGELFF. Complete variable domain (other parts from reference TRBV7-3 and TRBJ2-2): GAGVSQTPSNKVTEKGKYVELRCDPISGHTALYWYRQSLGQGPEFLIYFQGTGAADDSGLPNDRFFAVRPEGSVSTLKIQRTERGDSAVYLCASSLNLGLNTGELFFGEGSRLTVL.

The V call is TRBV27, the J call TRBJ2-2; 7 positions match TRBD1. The CDR3 totals 16 residues. Germline V gene data show CDR1 as MNHEY and CDR2 as SMNVEV (reference sequence). V shed 6 bases and J 3 bases; nucleotides not matched to a gene: 10. The CDR3 sequence is CASSTGTERYTGELFF. CDR3 in DNA: TGTGCCAGCAGCACCGGGACAGAGCGATACACCGGGGAGCTGTTTTTT.

The chain has TRBV6-5 and TRBJ1-5; 9 bases match TRBD1. V lost 6 bases and J lost 3; bases outside the gene matches: 6. Germline CDR1 is MNHEY and CDR2 is SVGAGI. This CDR3 region has 15 residues. The CDR3 nucleotides read TGTGCCAGCAGCACCACAGGGGGCATCAATCAGCCCCAGCATTTT. As protein: CASSTTGGINQPQHF.

The genes are TRBV7-6 and TRBJ1-5, with D maybe TRBD1 (5 bases). CDR1 is SGHVS and CDR2 is FNYEAQ in the germline V gene. Deletions cut 5 bases from V and 5 bases from J, with 19 bases between. This CDR3 is 16 amino acids long. CDR3 sequence: CASSPGALGSYQPQHF. The CDR3 nucleotides read TGTGCCAGCAGCCCCGGGGCCCTGGGATCCTATCAGCCCCAGCATTTT.

The CDR3 sequence: CASADRSNQPQHF. DNA for the CDR3: TGTGCCAGCGCCGACCGGAGCAATCAGCCCCAGCATTTT. V gene TRBV6-5 combines with J gene TRBJ1-5; D is uncertain. The CDR3 totals 13 residues. V was clipped by 8 bases and J by 1 base, with 9 bases between them. Germline loops: CDR1 MNHEY, CDR2 SVGAGI.

Of note for this clone: Other DNA sequences in the sample encode the same CDR3. This chain connects TRBV28 to TRBJ2-7; possibly TRBD1 for D (6 bases). The CDR3 loop spans 13 amino acids. V dropped 3 bases and J dropped 1 base, with 7 bases sitting between them. Looked up from germline, CDR1 is MDHEN and CDR2 is SYDVKM. The CDR3 DNA reads as TGTGCCAGCAGTTTCGGGACATCCTACGAGCAGTACTTC. It specifies CASSFGTSYEQYF.

This clone was picked up one time. The sample contains more than one DNA sequence encoding this CDR3. The chain has TRBV19 and TRBJ2-2; unclear D gene. The CDR3 is made up of 14 amino acids. Germline assignment: CDR1 LNHDA and CDR2 SQIVND (reference sequence). Deletions cut 3 bases from V and 8 bases from J, with 13 bases between. The CDR3 is CASSIGEGIGELFF. CDR3 coding DNA: TGTGCCAGTAGTATTGGGGAAGGGATTGGGGAGCTGTTTTTT. The variable domain in full, with the rest retrieved from reference TRBV19 and TRBJ2-2, is DGGITQSPKYLFRKEGQNVTLSCEQNLNHDAMYWYRQDPGQGLRLIYYSQIVNDFQKGDIAEGYSVSREKKESFPLTVTSAQKNPTAFYLCASSIGEGIGELFFGEGSRLTVL.

The chain links TRBV4-3 to TRBJ2-1, with D perhaps matching TRBD2 (6 bases). Germline-derived CDR1 and CDR2 are LGHNA and YSLEER. CDR3 length: 17 residues. The ends were cut back, 1 base at V and 4 bases at J, with 17 bases in the middle. CDR3 nucleotides: TGCGCCAGCAGCCAAGGCCTAGCGAGCCTTTCGTACAATGAGCAGTTCTTC. As protein: CASSQGLASLSYNEQFF.

The rearrangement uses TRBV7-8 and TRBJ2-1; no clear D. Per the germline V gene, CDR1 is SGHVS and CDR2 is FQNEAQ. V lost 4 bases, J lost 5 bases, and 3 bases lay in between. CDR3 length: 11 amino acids. Here the CDR3 reads CASSSDNEQFF. In DNA form, the CDR3 reads TGTGCCAGCAGCTCGGACAATGAGCAGTTCTTC. The full variable domain, with the rest looked up from reference TRBV7-8 and TRBJ2-1, is GAGVSQSPRYKVAKRGQDVALRCDPISGHVSLFWYQQALGQGPEFLTYFQNEAQLDKSGLPSDRFFAERPEGSVSTLKIQRTQQEDSAVYLCASSSDNEQFFGPGTRLTVL.

The genes are TRBV10-3 and TRBJ2-1; weak D call: TRBD1 (6 bases). V was clipped by 10 bases and J by 8 bases, with 24 bases between them. CDR3 size: 15 residues. CDR1 is ENHRY, CDR2 SYGVKD, per germline. The CDR3 loop is CATGARAGVVDEQFF. The CDR3 DNA follows: TGTGCCACCGGGGCTCGGGCAGGGGTAGTGGATGAGCAGTTCTTC.

The CDR3, as DNA: TGTGCCAGCAGCTTATACGCAGGGGACATTCAGTACTTC. This codes for CASSLYAGDIQYF. The chain is built from TRBV7-9 and TRBJ2-4; tentatively, D is TRBD1 (6 bases). This CDR3 spans 13 amino acids. V was shortened by 2 bases and J by 8 bases, with 10 bases between the two germline ends. Germline CDR1 SEHNR, CDR2 FQNEAQ (reference sequence).

The chain joins TRBV30 to TRBJ1-2; 7 bases agree with TRBD1. The CDR3 sequence is 16 residues long. Losses at the gene ends were 0 bases for V and 2 bases for J; bases not matched to a gene: 9. Per germline, CDR1 GTSNPN and CDR2 SVGIG (reference sequence). This chain's CDR3 is CAWSVPGQEVNYGYTF. The DNA of the CDR3 is TGTGCCTGGAGTGTACCAGGACAGGAGGTCAACTATGGCTACACCTTC.

The chain couples TRBV5-4 to TRBJ2-7; TRBD1 matches 9 bases. With V trimmed by 4 bases and J by 2 bases, 16 bases remained unmatched. CDR1 is SGHNT, CDR2 YYREEE, per germline (reference sequence). The CDR3 contains 18 residues. For the CDR3, the DNA is TGTGCCAGCAGCGCGGGCAGTCGAACAGGGGGCCTTACCTACGAGCAGTACTTC. It yields the protein CASSAGSRTGGLTYEQYF.

A note on this clone: This sample includes further DNA sequences coding for the same CDR3. The chain couples TRBV29-1 to TRBJ2-7; 9 bases map to TRBD1. CDR1 is SQVTM and CDR2 is ANQGSEA in the germline V gene. The CDR3 is 11 residues long. V shed 4 bases and J 5 bases; nucleotides not matched to a gene: 0. In DNA form, the CDR3 reads TGCAGCGTTGGGACAGGGGACGAGCAGTACTTC. Protein sequence: CSVGTGDEQYF.

The chain employs TRBV27 and TRBJ2-1; D is uncertain. Per germline, CDR1 MNHEY and CDR2 SMNVEV (reference sequence). This CDR3 is built from 16 residues. Trimming left V 6 bases short and J 0 bases short, with 15 bases between. For the CDR3, the DNA is TGTGCCAGCAGCGCGGATGGCTCCAGCTCCTACAATGAGCAGTTCTTC. It translates to CASSADGSSSYNEQFF.

The chain couples TRBV15 to TRBJ1-1, with D perhaps TRBD1 (6 bases). V lost 1 base, J lost 8 bases, and 11 bases lay in between. Germline V CDR1 and CDR2: LNHNV, YYDKDF (reference sequence). The CDR3 has 13 residues. CDR3 nucleotide sequence: TGTGCCACCAGCAGAGGGACAGCGGTAGAAGCTTTCTTT. This translates into CATSRGTAVEAFF.

The chain uses TRBV7-8 and TRBJ2-5; 7 nucleotides agree with TRBD1. The CDR3 loop spans 19 amino acids. Unmatched junction bases numbered 19, after V lost 1 base and J lost 5 bases. The germline CDR1 and CDR2 sequences are SGHVS and FQNEAQ. The CDR3 region is CASSLVPGRDSHLGETQYF. The CDR3 DNA is TGTGCCAGCAGCTTAGTCCCGGGTCGGGACAGCCACCTCGGTGAGACCCAGTACTTC.

The V and J genes are TRBV5-6 and TRBJ2-2; no clear D gene. Germline values: CDR1 SGHDT, CDR2 YYEEEE. The CDR3 sequence is 15 residues long. With 1 base removed from V and 6 bases from J, the gap between germline ends came to 13 bases. The CDR3 sequence: CASSLKTKASGELFF. The CDR3 bases are TGTGCCAGCAGCTTGAAGACCAAGGCGTCCGGGGAGCTGTTTTTT.

The rearrangement joins TRBV7-9 to TRBJ1-2; 7 bases match TRBD1. The CDR3 loop spans 15 amino acids. From germline, CDR1 is SEHNR and CDR2 FQNEAQ (reference sequence). Losses at the gene ends were 2 bases for V and 2 bases for J; bases not matched to a gene: 5. Written as DNA, the CDR3 is TGTGCCAGCAGCTTACAGGGGGACTCGAACTATGGCTACACCTTC. Its translation: CASSLQGDSNYGYTF.

This chain joins TRBV7-6 and TRBJ2-7; 13 positions agree with TRBD2. Germline trimming cut 4 bases from V and 5 bases from J; bases unmatched to any gene: 8. The CDR3 has 16 amino acids. In germline, CDR1 is SGHVS, CDR2 FNYEAQ. CDR3 in DNA: TGTGCCAGCAGCTCAGGACTAGCGGGAGTCGGGCACGAGCAGTACTTC. The encoded protein is CASSSGLAGVGHEQYF.

This chain links TRBV4-3 with TRBJ2-1; TRBD1 is a possible D gene (5 bases). With 0 bases removed from V and 6 bases from J, the gap between germline ends came to 9 bases. In germline, CDR1 is LGHNA, CDR2 YSLEER. The CDR3 spans 14 residues. The CDR3 loop reads CASSQDRAANEQFF. DNA for the CDR3: TGCGCCAGCAGCCAAGACAGGGCGGCCAATGAGCAGTTCTTC.

The chain is built from TRBV27 and TRBJ1-1; D is perhaps TRBD1 (5 bases). This CDR3 region has 16 residues. Trimming stripped 0 bases from V and 4 bases from J, with 15 bases between. Germline CDR1 and CDR2: MNHEY and SMNVEV (reference sequence). The CDR3 DNA reads as TGTGCCAGCAGTTTATCGAGTCTGGGGGTTGGCACTGAAGCTTTCTTT. Translating it yields CASSLSSLGVGTEAFF.

This clone appeared a single time. V gene TRBV7-2 combines with J gene TRBJ2-2, with TRBD1 identical over 7 bases. Per the germline V gene, CDR1 is SGHTA and CDR2 is FQGNSA. After removal of 5 bases from V and 4 bases from J, the junction contained 7 bases not matched to a gene. This CDR3 has 15 residues. In DNA, the CDR3 is TGTGCCAGCAGCAAAAGGGGGCAGGCCACCGGGGAGCTGTTTTTT. As protein: CASSKRGQATGELFF.